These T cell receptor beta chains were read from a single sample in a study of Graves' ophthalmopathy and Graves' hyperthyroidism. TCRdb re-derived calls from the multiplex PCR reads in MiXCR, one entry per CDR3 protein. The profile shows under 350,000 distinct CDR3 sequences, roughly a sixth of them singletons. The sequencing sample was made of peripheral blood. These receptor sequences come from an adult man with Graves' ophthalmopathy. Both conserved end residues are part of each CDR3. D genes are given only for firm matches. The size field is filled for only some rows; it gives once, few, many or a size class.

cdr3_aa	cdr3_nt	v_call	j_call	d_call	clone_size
CASSPHTIRDKDTEAFF	TGTGCCAGCAGTCCCCATACAATACGGGATAAGGACACTGAAGCTTTCTTT	TRBV12-3/TRBV12-4	TRBJ1-1	-	-
CASSIGVPGGGSNQPQHF	TGTGCCAGTAGTATAGGAGTACCGGGTGGGGGTAGCAATCAGCCCCAGCATTTT	TRBV19	TRBJ1-5	-	-
CSAEGPRPINYGYTF	TGCAGCGCCGAGGGCCCCAGGCCCATAAACTATGGCTACACCTTC	TRBV29-1	TRBJ1-2	-	many
CSARDGCQIQETQYF	TGCAGTGCTAGAGATGGGTGTCAGATCCAAGAGACCCAGTACTTC	TRBV20-1	TRBJ2-5	-	-
CASRDETGDYGYTF	TGTGCCAGTAGGGACGAGACAGGGGACTATGGCTACACCTTC	TRBV19	TRBJ1-2	TRBD1	many
CSASRGSNSEAFF	TGCAGTGCTTCGAGGGGGTCTAACAGTGAAGCTTTCTTT	TRBV20-1	TRBJ1-1	-	many
CASTSTDFTEAFF	TGTGCCAGCACCTCAACTGACTTCACTGAAGCTTTCTTT	TRBV5-6	TRBJ1-1	-	many
CASSQEYRGYGYEQYF	TGCGCCAGCAGCCAAGAGTATCGGGGTTACGGCTACGAGCAGTACTTC	TRBV4-3	TRBJ2-7	-	-
CASSRDGAYEQYF	TGTGCCAGCAGTCGGGACGGCGCCTACGAGCAGTACTTC	TRBV6-2/TRBV6-3	TRBJ2-7	-	few
CASSLDIGGEQYF	TGTGCCAGCAGCTTAGATATTGGGGGCGAGCAGTACTTC	TRBV11-1	TRBJ2-7	-	-
CASSLMDIEAFF	TGTGCCAGCAGCCTAATGGATATTGAAGCTTTCTTT	TRBV7-9	TRBJ1-1	-	-
CAWSWLSGANVLTF	TGTGCCTGGAGTTGGCTCTCTGGGGCCAACGTCCTGACTTTC	TRBV30	TRBJ2-6	-	many
CASSYLFTRAKSSYEQYF	TGTGCCAGCAGTTACCTCTTCACGAGGGCCAAGAGCTCCTACGAGCAGTACTTC	TRBV6-2/TRBV6-3	TRBJ2-7	-	-
CATSTPLPNARGTAQETQYF	TGTGCCACCAGTACACCCCTACCAAACGCCAGGGGGACAGCTCAAGAGACCCAGTACTTC	TRBV24-1	TRBJ2-5	TRBD1	many
CASSSIAGKQETQYF	TGTGCCAGCAGCTCTATAGCGGGGAAACAAGAGACCCAGTACTTC	TRBV7-2	TRBJ2-5	TRBD2	many
CASSLTTYEQYF	TGTGCCAGCAGCCTGACCACCTACGAGCAGTACTTC	TRBV7-9	TRBJ2-7	-	-
CASSLGPGRVSASAGELFF	TGTGCCAGCAGCTTAGGACCGGGACGAGTATCAGCGTCGGCCGGGGAGCTGTTTTTT	TRBV7-8	TRBJ2-2	-	many
CASSLTPGDRGISEAFF	TGTGCCAGCAGCTTGACCCCTGGGGACAGGGGCATATCTGAAGCTTTCTTT	TRBV11-1	TRBJ1-1	TRBD1	many
CASGRTNYGYTF	TGTGCCAGCGGCAGGACTAACTATGGCTACACCTTC	TRBV12-3/TRBV12-4	TRBJ1-2	-	-
CATHRFDNSPLHF	TGTGCCACACACAGGTTCGATAATTCACCCCTCCACTTT	TRBV6-1	TRBJ1-6	-	many
CSVGGQAGNTIYF	TGCAGCGTTGGGGGACAGGCTGGAAACACCATATATTTT	TRBV29-1	TRBJ1-3	TRBD1	once
CASSQIPGSAYEQYF	TGTGCCAGCAGCCAAATACCGGGCTCCGCCTACGAGCAGTACTTC	TRBV3-1	TRBJ2-7	-	many
CASREGGAGGYTF	TGTGCCAGCAGGGAAGGGGGCGCGGGTGGCTACACCTTC	TRBV7-9	TRBJ1-2	TRBD1	many
CASLLWTGTYGYTF	TGTGCCAGCCTCCTATGGACAGGGACCTATGGCTACACCTTC	TRBV28	TRBJ1-2	TRBD1	-
CASSPQGTGELFF	TGTGCCAGCTCACCACAGGGGACCGGGGAGCTGTTTTTT	TRBV7-3	TRBJ2-2	TRBD1	many